What follows describes a single T cell receptor (beta chain). Unique molecular identifiers were incorporated during preparation of the TCRbeta library. TCRdb passed the PCR reads through MiXCR, listing each CDR3 protein once. The table shows about 340,000 distinct CDR3 sequences, with more than 10% occurring only once. The data belong to a study of T-cell reconstitution after alpha-beta-depleted transplantation in children. There are 13 residues in the CDR3. V lost 4 bases and J 5 bases, leaving 9 bases between the germline ends. Looked up from germline, CDR1 is KGHSH and CDR2 is LQKENI. The specimen was PBMCs, collected from the stem cell graft. The rearrangement joins TRBV18 to TRBJ2-1, with D unresolved. This receptor was taken from a human donor who donated a stem cell graft to a child with Fanconi anemia. The CDR3 protein is CASSQAVHNEQFF. The CDR3 nucleotides are TGTGCCAGCTCACAGGCTGTCCACAATGAGCAGTTCTTC. Using reference TRBV18 and TRBJ2-1 for the parts outside the CDR3, the full variable domain is NAGVMQNPRHLVRRRGQEARLRCSPMKGHSHVYWYRQLPEEGLKFMVYLQKENIIDESGMPKERFSAEFPKEGPSILRIQQVVRGDSAAYFCASSQAVHNEQFFGPGTRLTVL.